The present TCR beta chain was sequenced within a study of T cell repertoires in cytomegalovirus infection. Notes on the study in general: The ex vivo response was dominated by HLA-C-restricted CMV-specific TCR beta clonotypes. Individuals carrying CMV plus the relevant HLA were identified by cumulative frequency of public TCR beta families.

This clonotype came up many times. Antigen: not known. Germline V gene sequence: CDR1 SGHAT, CDR2 FQNNGV. With 0 bases clipped from V and 5 bases from J, the junction kept 9 bases outside the gene matches. This CDR3 spans 17 amino acids. TCRdb passed the reads through MiXCR, listing each CDR3 protein once. This sample carries about 200,000 distinct CDR3 sequences, 8.5% to 10% of them seen once, and the ten largest clones take approximately 4.3%. The rearrangement links TRBV11-2 to TRBJ2-3; 9 bases align to TRBD1. The sequence came from a human donor in good health (CMV status not recorded). Some clones in this sample may be carry-over from other donors' samples. Sequenced sample: PBMCs. The CDR3 sequence: CASSLDPPDRGKDTQYF. The CDR3 nucleotides are TGTGCCAGCAGCTTAGATCCCCCGGACAGGGGAAAAGATACGCAGTATTTT.